This T cell receptor (beta chain) comes out of a study of control samples from healthy donors and cancer patients. The data were produced by immunoSEQ multiplex PCR, yet TCRdb's version contains in-frame clones alone and is incomplete. The sample has around 130,000 clones, 85% to 90% seen once; the top ten hold 6% to 9.5%. The CDR3 totals 13 residues. Trimming removed 1 base from V and 4 bases from J, with 6 bases in between. Germline assignment: CDR1 KGHDR and CDR2 SFDVKD. The sequence was collected from a middle-aged man with head and neck cancer. Sequencing input: PBMCs. V is TRBV24-1 and J is TRBJ1-1, with a weak D call TRBD1 (6 bases). CDR3 protein: CATSDLGGTEAFF. CDR3 nucleotide sequence: TGTGCCACCAGTGATTTAGGGGGCACTGAAGCTTTCTTT.